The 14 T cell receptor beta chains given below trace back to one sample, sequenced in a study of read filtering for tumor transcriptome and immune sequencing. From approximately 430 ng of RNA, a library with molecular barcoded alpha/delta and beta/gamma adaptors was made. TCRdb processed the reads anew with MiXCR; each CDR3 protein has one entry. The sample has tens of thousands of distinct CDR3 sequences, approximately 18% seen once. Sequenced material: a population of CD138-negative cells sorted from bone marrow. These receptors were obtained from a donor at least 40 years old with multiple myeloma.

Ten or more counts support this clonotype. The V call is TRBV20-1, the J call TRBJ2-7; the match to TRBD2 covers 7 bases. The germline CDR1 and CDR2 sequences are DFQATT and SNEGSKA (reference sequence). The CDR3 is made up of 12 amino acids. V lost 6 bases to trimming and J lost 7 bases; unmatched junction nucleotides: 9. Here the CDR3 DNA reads TGCAGTGCCCGGGACTACTCTACGGAGCAGTACTTC. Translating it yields CSARDYSTEQYF.

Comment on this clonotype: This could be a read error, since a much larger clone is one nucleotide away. The CDR3 spells CAWRNLAGGYSEQFF. CDR3 bases: TGTGCCTGGAGAAATCTAGCGGGAGGCTACAGTGAGCAGTTCTTC. V gene TRBV30 combines with J gene TRBJ2-1; TRBD2 aligns across 11 bases. Germline V CDR1 and CDR2: GTSNPN, SVGIG (reference sequence). This CDR3 region has 15 residues.

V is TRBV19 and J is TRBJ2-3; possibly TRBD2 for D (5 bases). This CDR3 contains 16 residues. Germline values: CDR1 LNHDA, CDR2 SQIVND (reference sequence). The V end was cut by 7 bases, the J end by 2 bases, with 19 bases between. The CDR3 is CASKLRAVGTTDTQYF. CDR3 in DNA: TGTGCCAGTAAATTGAGGGCAGTTGGAACCACAGATACGCAGTATTTT.

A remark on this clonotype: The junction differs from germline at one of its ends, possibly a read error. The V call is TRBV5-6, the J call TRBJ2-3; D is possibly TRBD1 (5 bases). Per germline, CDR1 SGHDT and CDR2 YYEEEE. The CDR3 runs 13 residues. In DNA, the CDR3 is TGTGCCAGCAGCTTGGCAGGGTCAGATACGCGGTATTTT. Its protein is CASSLAGSDTRYF.

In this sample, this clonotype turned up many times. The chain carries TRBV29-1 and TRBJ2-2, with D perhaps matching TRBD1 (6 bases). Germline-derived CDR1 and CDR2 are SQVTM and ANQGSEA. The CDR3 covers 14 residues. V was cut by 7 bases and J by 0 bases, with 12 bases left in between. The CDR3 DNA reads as TGCAGCGGGGGGACATTCGCGAACACCGGGGAGCTGTTTTTT. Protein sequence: CSGGTFANTGELFF.

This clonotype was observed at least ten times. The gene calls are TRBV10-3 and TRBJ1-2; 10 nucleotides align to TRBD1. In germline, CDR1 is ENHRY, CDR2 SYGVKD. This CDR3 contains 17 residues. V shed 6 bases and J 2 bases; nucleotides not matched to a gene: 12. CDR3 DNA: TGTGCCATCAGCGAAAGGGACAGGGGAGGGGGCAACTATGGCTACACCTTC. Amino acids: CAISERDRGGGNYGYTF.

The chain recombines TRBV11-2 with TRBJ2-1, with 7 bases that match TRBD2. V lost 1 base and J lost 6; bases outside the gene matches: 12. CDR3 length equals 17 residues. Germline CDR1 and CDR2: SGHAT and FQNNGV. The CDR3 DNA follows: TGTGCCAGCAGCTTAGGGCCGGGGGGTGGCCCCTTCAATGAGCAGTTCTTC. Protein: CASSLGPGGGPFNEQFF.

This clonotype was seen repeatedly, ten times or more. The CDR3: CASSIRGTAAYNEQFF. The CDR3 coding sequence is TGTGCCAGCAGTATAAGAGGGACTGCCGCATACAATGAGCAGTTCTTC. This sequence joins TRBV6-6 and TRBJ2-1; D is possibly TRBD2 (6 bases). V was clipped by 5 bases and J by 4 bases, with 18 bases between them. The CDR3 covers 16 residues. Germline CDR1 MNHNY, CDR2 SVGAGI (reference sequence).

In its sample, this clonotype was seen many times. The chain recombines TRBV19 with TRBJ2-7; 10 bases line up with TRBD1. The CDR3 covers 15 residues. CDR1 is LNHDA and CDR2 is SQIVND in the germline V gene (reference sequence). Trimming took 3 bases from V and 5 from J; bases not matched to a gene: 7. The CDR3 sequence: CASSIPGTGDHEQYF. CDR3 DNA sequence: TGTGCCAGTAGTATTCCCGGGACAGGGGACCACGAGCAGTACTTC.

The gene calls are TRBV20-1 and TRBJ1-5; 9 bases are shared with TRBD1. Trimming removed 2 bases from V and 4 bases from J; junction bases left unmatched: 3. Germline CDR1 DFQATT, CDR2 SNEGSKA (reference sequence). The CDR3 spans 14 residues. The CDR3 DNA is TGCAGTGCTAGATCGACAGGGGGGAATCAGCCCCAGCATTTT. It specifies CSARSTGGNQPQHF.

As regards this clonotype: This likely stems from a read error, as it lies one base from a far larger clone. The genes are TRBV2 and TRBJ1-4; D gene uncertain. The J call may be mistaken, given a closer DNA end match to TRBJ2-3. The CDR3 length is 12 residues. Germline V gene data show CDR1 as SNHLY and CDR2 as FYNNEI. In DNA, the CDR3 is TGTGCCAGCAGTGAAGTGGAGTATATGCAGTATTTT. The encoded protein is CASSEVEYMQYF.

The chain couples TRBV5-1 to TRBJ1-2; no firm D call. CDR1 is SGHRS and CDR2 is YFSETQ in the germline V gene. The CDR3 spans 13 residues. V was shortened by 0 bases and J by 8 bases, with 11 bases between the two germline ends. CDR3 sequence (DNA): TGCGCCAGCAGCTTGGGGGGTCTTAGAGGCTACACCTTC. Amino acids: CASSLGGLRGYTF.

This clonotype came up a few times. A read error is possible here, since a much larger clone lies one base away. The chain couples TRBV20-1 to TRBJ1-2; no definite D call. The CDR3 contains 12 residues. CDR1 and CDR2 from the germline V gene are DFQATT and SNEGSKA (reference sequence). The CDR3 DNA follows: TGCAATGCTAGAGATTTCAGCTATGGCTACACCTTC. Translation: CNARDFSYGYTF.

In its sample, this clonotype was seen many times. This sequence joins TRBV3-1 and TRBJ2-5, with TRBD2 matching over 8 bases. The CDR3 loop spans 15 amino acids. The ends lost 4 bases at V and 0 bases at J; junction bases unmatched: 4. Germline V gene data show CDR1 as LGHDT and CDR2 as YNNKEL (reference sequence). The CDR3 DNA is TGTGCCAGCAGCCGACTAGCGTCGCACCAAGAGACCCAGTACTTC. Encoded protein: CASSRLASHQETQYF.